Below are 19 T cell receptor beta chains sequenced from a single sample in a study of blood T cells in healthy people across ages (dated by TCRdb to 2014 to 2015). Library method: 5' RACE. For sequencing, an Illumina HiSeq 2500 was employed. A second PCR of about 6 to 12 cycles was run with a J-beta primer mix and a sample-barcoded 5' primer. TCRdb redid the processing of the public reads, applying fastp at Q25 and MiXCR, and retained in-frame beta chains. Identical CDR3 proteins give one entry, which carries the most common genes and DNA. The sample table shows more than 800,000 distinct CDR3 sequences, and under 30% are seen once. Around a sixth of the sample lies in the top ten. The material sequenced was blood. The receptors here all came from a woman older than 75 in good health.

In its sample, this clonotype was seen many times. The rearrangement joins TRBV6-2 or TRBV6-3 to TRBJ2-6; D perhaps matches TRBD1 (6 bases). The CDR3 totals 19 residues. Trimming left V 6 bases short and J 0 bases short, with 21 bases between. Per the germline V gene, CDR1 is MNHEY and CDR2 is SVGEGT. CDR3 in DNA: TGTGCCAGCAGCCCACAGGGAATGCAACCGCTCTCTGGGGCCAACGTCCTGACTTTC. Its protein product is CASSPQGMQPLSGANVLTF.

The chain is built from TRBV20-1 and TRBJ2-1, with a weak D call TRBD2 (5 bases). The DNA end is a closer match to TRBJ2-7, so the J assignment may be wrong. This CDR3 region has 13 residues. Germline V gives CDR1 DFQATT, CDR2 SNEGSKA (reference sequence). The CDR3 loop is CSARYGIYNEQYF. CDR3 nucleotide sequence: TGCAGTGCTAGATACGGGATATACAATGAGCAGTACTTC.

Points on this clonotype: One junction end disagrees with the germline gene, perhaps due to a read error. The chain uses TRBV12-3 or TRBV12-4 and TRBJ1-5; 7 nucleotides align to TRBD1. This CDR3 is built from 16 residues. CDR3 sequence: CANSFGSEGANQPQHF. DNA of the CDR3: TGTGCCAACAGTTTCGGATCAGAGGGGGCCAATCAGCCCCAGCATTTT.

The chain joins TRBV7-2 to TRBJ1-2; perhaps TRBD1 as D (6 bases). Per germline, CDR1 SGHTA and CDR2 FQGNSA. V was trimmed by 5 bases and J by 3 bases, leaving 22 bases between them. The CDR3 totals 17 residues. CDR3 residues: CASSPQGLEQGHYGYTF. CDR3 DNA: TGTGCCAGCAGCCCCCAAGGCCTCGAACAGGGCCACTATGGCTACACCTTC.

This clonotype was picked up many times. The genes are TRBV6-1 and TRBJ2-7; D might be TRBD2 (5 bases). Germline CDR1 is MNHNS and CDR2 is SASEGT. Between the trimmed V and J ends, which lost 5 bases and 4 bases, there was a span of 15 bases. The CDR3 has 14 residues. For the CDR3, the DNA is TGTGCCAGCAGTCCGCGGGTCACCATGTACGAGCAGTACTTC. Protein product: CASSPRVTMYEQYF.

This clonotype has ten or more counts. V is TRBV20-1 and J is TRBJ2-7; D is unclear. Trimming shortened V by 7 bases and J by 4 bases, and 17 bases separated the two germline ends. Germline-derived CDR1 and CDR2 are DFQATT and SNEGSKA (reference sequence). The CDR3 consists of 13 residues. The CDR3 region has the DNA TGCAGTGGGCCGACTTTTATCCTATACGAGCAGTACTTC. Its translation: CSGPTFILYEQYF.

In the case of this clonotype: This may arise from a read error, as a much more abundant clone is one base away. The chain couples TRBV28 to TRBJ1-2; D gene unclear. Per the germline V gene, CDR1 is MDHEN and CDR2 is SYDVKM. The CDR3 extends over 14 amino acids. This chain's CDR3 is CASSSSTFNYGYIF. The CDR3 DNA is TGTGCCAGCAGTTCCTCGACATTTAACTATGGCTACATCTTC.

This rearrangement joins TRBV3-1 to TRBJ2-7, with D tentatively TRBD1 (6 bases). Germline V CDR1 and CDR2: LGHDT, YNNKEL (reference sequence). Trimming pared 4 bases from V and 12 bases from J, leaving 19 bases between. The CDR3 runs to 13 residues. This chain's CDR3 is CASSLSGEETPYF. The CDR3 coding sequence is TGTGCCAGCAGCCTGTCAGGGGAAGAGACCCCGTACTTC.

In this sample, this clonotype turned up a few times. The chain links TRBV20-1 to TRBJ2-1, with 7 bases matching TRBD2. The length of the CDR3 is 13 residues. The J segment lost 5 bases and the V segment lost 5 bases, leaving 6 bases of the junction unmatched. Per the germline V gene, CDR1 is DFQATT and CDR2 is SNEGSKA (reference sequence). As DNA, the CDR3 is TGCAGTGCTTTACGGGGGGTCGACAATGAGCAGTTCTTC. As protein: CSALRGVDNEQFF.

The chain links TRBV11-3 to TRBJ2-3, with a possible D match to TRBD2 (6 bases). V was trimmed by 0 bases and J by 4 bases, leaving 17 bases between them. The length of the CDR3 is 17 residues. CDR1 is SGHNT and CDR2 is YENEEA in the germline V gene. CDR3 sequence (DNA): TGTGCCAGCAGCTTAGATAGGCGCGGCTGGAGGGCAGATACGCAGTATTTT. This encodes CASSLDRRGWRADTQYF. The full variable domain, in which reference TRBV11-3 and TRBJ2-3 provide the parts outside the CDR3, is EAGVVQSPRYKIIEKKQPVAFWCNPISGHNTLYWYLQNLGQGPELLIRYENEEAVDDSQLPKDRFSAERLKGVDSTLKIQPAELGDSAVYLCASSLDRRGWRADTQYFGPGTRLTVL.

This clonotype was found many times. This chain uses TRBV20-1 with TRBJ2-1; 10 bases match TRBD2. The germline V gene encodes CDR1 DFQATT and CDR2 SNEGSKA (reference sequence). The V and J ends lost 1 base and 6 bases, in that order; junction bases with no gene match: 9. This CDR3 region has 16 residues. CDR3 protein: CSARVSSGGHFNEQFF. DNA for the CDR3: TGCAGTGCTAGAGTGAGTAGCGGGGGGCACTTCAATGAGCAGTTCTTC.

Note on this clonotype: Just one base apart from a much larger clone, this may be a read error. The chain employs TRBV7-7 and TRBJ2-1; 10 bases map to TRBD2. In germline, CDR1 is SSHAT, CDR2 FNYEAQ (reference sequence). The CDR3 length is 15 residues. The CDR3 coding sequence is TGTGCTAGCAGCAAAGAGCGGGGGGGACAAGAGACCCAGTTCTTC. Translating gives CASSKERGGQETQFF.

As concerns this clonotype: A much larger clone lies one base from this, so it may be a read error. The CDR3, as DNA: TGCGCCAGCAGCCTCCCGGGACCAGCCACCAGGGAGACCCAGTACTTC. This encodes CASSLPGPATRETQYF. The chain uses TRBV5-1 and TRBJ2-5; D could derive from TRBD1 or TRBD2 (5 bases each). The V end was cut by 4 bases, the J end by 5 bases, with 21 bases between. Per germline, CDR1 SGHRS and CDR2 YFSETQ. This CDR3 has 16 amino acids.

This clonotype was detected ten times or more. The CDR3 region is CASSRSGTGNLNIQYF. The CDR3, as DNA: TGTGCCAGCAGCCGCTCCGGGACAGGGAATTTGAACATTCAGTACTTC. The chain has TRBV3-1 and TRBJ2-4; 9 nucleotides agree with TRBD1. This CDR3 has 16 amino acids. The V gene end was trimmed by 4 bases and the J gene end by 7 bases; junction bases not matched to a gene: 11. Germline CDR1 LGHDT, CDR2 YNNKEL (reference sequence).

About this clonotype itself: A clone one base away is much larger, so this may be a read error. The chain uses TRBV18 and TRBJ2-7, with D hard to call. Germline values: CDR1 KGHSH, CDR2 LQKENI. The CDR3 loop spans 15 amino acids. With 3 bases removed from V and 2 bases from J, the gap between germline ends came to 14 bases. The CDR3 nucleotides read TGTGCCAGCTCACCCGACGGAATCAACACCTACGAGCAGTACTTC. It is translated as CASSPDGINTYEQYF.

The genes are TRBV18 and TRBJ1-4, with 7 bases that match TRBD1. Germline lookup yields CDR1 KGHSH and CDR2 LQKENI. After removal of 6 bases from V and 8 bases from J, the junction contained 12 bases not matched to a gene. This CDR3 is built from 15 residues. This CDR3 reads CASSQDQGVKEKLFF. CDR3 sequence (DNA): TGTGCCAGCTCTCAGGACCAGGGGGTCAAGGAAAAACTGTTTTTT. Filled out from reference TRBV18 and TRBJ1-4, the complete variable domain reads NAGVMQNPRHLVRRRGQEARLRCSPMKGHSHVYWYRQLPEEGLKFMVYLQKENIIDESGMPKERFSAEFPKEGPSILRIQQVVRGDSAAYFCASSQDQGVKEKLFFGSGTQLSVL.

The table lists this clonotype with many counts. The chain carries TRBV27 and TRBJ2-1, with a weak D call TRBD2 (6 bases). The germline CDR1 and CDR2 sequences are MNHEY and SMNVEV (reference sequence). CDR3 length: 15 residues. V was clipped by 4 bases and J by 5 bases, with 15 bases between them. CDR3 bases: TGTGCCAGCAGTTCTACAGAACCGGGAGACAATGAGCAGTTCTTC. This sequence encodes CASSSTEPGDNEQFF.

Turning to this clonotype: This may be a read error: a much more frequent sequence differs by one nucleotide. The chain is built from TRBV27 and TRBJ2-3; 8 bases map to TRBD2. The germline V gene encodes CDR1 MNHEY and CDR2 SMNVEV (reference sequence). Trimming removed 0 bases from V and 1 base from J; junction bases left unmatched: 9. The CDR3 covers 18 residues. This chain's CDR3 is CASSLSTIGGAGTDTQYF. DNA for the CDR3: TGTGCCAGCAGTTTATCGACTATCGGGGGGGCCGGCACAGATACGCAGTATTTT.

The rearrangement joins TRBV6-1 to TRBJ2-7; D is unresolved. Trimming took 2 bases from V and 1 from J, leaving 12 bases between them. This CDR3 spans 15 amino acids. Germline-derived CDR1 and CDR2 are MNHNS and SASEGT. The CDR3 DNA sequence: TGTGCCAGCAGTGAAATCAGCCGGATTTCCTACGAGCAGTACGTC. This encodes CASSEISRISYEQYV.